What follows are 13 T cell receptor beta chains derived from one specimen sequenced in a study of blood T cell repertoires in COVID-19. The method was immunoSEQ multiplex PCR; TCRdb's version includes in-frame clones alone and lacks a portion of them. There are 450,000 or so clones in the sample; about 90% occur only once, and less than 0.95% lies in the top ten. Source material: peripheral blood. Source of these receptors: a man aged 18 to 30 with COVID-19, enrolled during active disease.

The V and J genes are TRBV10-3 and TRBJ2-7; 13 positions match TRBD2. CDR1 ENHRY and CDR2 SYGVKD come from the germline V gene. The CDR3 covers 15 residues. Trimming cost V 4 bases and J 6 bases; bases outside gene matches: 6. The CDR3: CAISGRTSGSREQYF. CDR3 bases: TGTGCCATCAGTGGGAGGACTAGCGGGAGCCGCGAGCAGTACTTC.

The chain is built from TRBV7-8 and TRBJ1-2, with 8 nucleotides matching TRBD1. The V gene's germline CDR1 is SGHVS and CDR2 FQNEAQ. This CDR3 region has 14 residues. After removal of 2 bases from V and 6 bases from J, the junction contained 5 bases not matched to a gene. The CDR3 nucleotides are TGTGCCAGCAGCTTACTTTACAGGGGGAATGGCTACACCTTC. This sequence encodes CASSLLYRGNGYTF.

The chain employs TRBV5-4 and TRBJ2-1, with 16 bases that match TRBD2. The CDR3 sequence is 16 residues long. CDR1 and CDR2 from the germline V gene are SGHNT and YYREEE (reference sequence). Losses at the gene ends were 3 bases for V and 12 bases for J; bases not matched to a gene: 9. Written as DNA, the CDR3 is TGTGCCAGCAGCTCCGTAACGGGACTAGCGGGGGGGCTGCAGTTCTTC. Its translation: CASSSVTGLAGGLQFF.

The chain employs TRBV6-2 or TRBV6-3 and TRBJ2-5; D not resolved. Per germline, CDR1 MNHEY and CDR2 SVGEGT. V lost 4 bases to trimming and J lost 3 bases, with 6 bases between them. There are 12 residues in the CDR3. The CDR3 DNA follows: TGTGCCAGCAGTTTTCAGGAAGAGACCCAGTACTTC. This encodes CASSFQEETQYF.

This chain links TRBV6-2 or TRBV6-3 with TRBJ1-1, with D hard to call. CDR3 size: 15 residues. The germline V and J ends were trimmed by 7 bases and 8 bases, with 23 bases remaining between them. The germline V gene has CDR1 MNHEY and CDR2 SVGEGT. CDR3 protein: CASTPRGWSATEAFF. For the CDR3, the DNA is TGTGCCAGCACCCCTCGGGGTTGGTCTGCAACGGAAGCTTTCTTT.

The chain has TRBV6-5 and TRBJ2-7, with D perhaps matching TRBD2 (6 bases). CDR3 length: 15 amino acids. The germline V gene encodes CDR1 MNHEY and CDR2 SVGAGI. V was shortened by 9 bases and J by 8 bases, with 26 bases between the two germline ends. The CDR3: CASRTMTGERVKQYF. The CDR3 DNA sequence: TGTGCCAGTCGGACCATGACGGGAGAACGTGTAAAGCAGTACTTC.

CDR3 in amino acids: CASSAKGVGVDEQFF. Here the CDR3 DNA reads TGTGCCAGCAGCGCAAAGGGGGTTGGGGTTGATGAGCAGTTCTTC. The J gene is TRBJ2-1, the V gene TRBV7-8, with D maybe TRBD1 (6 bases). The CDR3 is made up of 15 amino acids. Looked up from germline, CDR1 is SGHVS and CDR2 is FQNEAQ. V dropped 5 bases and J dropped 8 bases, with 19 bases sitting between them.

This clone has more than one count but fewer than ten. One junction end does not reproduce the germline sequence, and a read error may be involved. The chain has TRBV7-6 and TRBJ2-1; 7 positions agree with TRBD2. This CDR3 is built from 15 residues. Germline CDR1 is SGHVS and CDR2 is FNYEAQ. The CDR3 DNA follows: TGTGCCAGCAGCCTAGCGGCAGATTATTCAAATGAGCAGTTCTTC. It yields the protein CASSLAADYSNEQFF.

The chain carries TRBV7-6 and TRBJ2-3; 13 nucleotides match TRBD2. Germline V gene sequence: CDR1 SGHVS, CDR2 FNYEAQ. The V and J ends lost 5 bases and 4 bases, in that order; junction bases with no gene match: 6. The CDR3 spans 16 residues. This CDR3 reads CASSTLLAGGPDTQYF. DNA for the CDR3: TGTGCCAGCAGCACCCTACTAGCGGGGGGGCCAGATACGCAGTATTTT.

This rearrangement joins TRBV4-1 to TRBJ2-7; 9 nucleotides match TRBD2. Germline V gene sequence: CDR1 MGHRA, CDR2 YSYEKL. This CDR3 is built from 15 residues. The ends lost 1 base at V and 4 bases at J; junction bases unmatched: 5. CDR3 residues: CASSQAQAGGYEQYF. The DNA for the CDR3 is TGCGCCAGCAGCCAAGCCCAGGCGGGGGGGTACGAGCAGTACTTC.

This chain uses TRBV7-3 with TRBJ2-5; maybe TRBD2 (6 bases). CDR1 is SGHTA and CDR2 is FQGTGA in the germline V gene. Trimming removed 4 bases from V and 1 base from J, with 7 bases in between. The length of the CDR3 is 13 residues. The CDR3: CASSSGLQETQYF. The CDR3 DNA is TGTGCCAGCAGCTCGGGACTCCAAGAGACCCAGTACTTC.

The gene calls are TRBV19 and TRBJ2-7; D is possibly TRBD2 (7 bases). CDR3 length equals 14 residues. V was cut by 7 bases and J by 2 bases, with 15 bases left in between. The germline V gene encodes CDR1 LNHDA and CDR2 SQIVND (reference sequence). The DNA for the CDR3 is TGTGCCAGTATGCCTCGGGGGGCCCCCTACGAGCAGTACTTC. Its translation is CASMPRGAPYEQYF.

The rearrangement uses TRBV19 and TRBJ1-4; D is perhaps TRBD1 (6 bases). CDR1 LNHDA and CDR2 SQIVND come from the germline V gene (reference sequence). The CDR3 is made up of 13 amino acids. Trimming shortened V by 9 bases and J by 4 bases, and 12 bases separated the two germline ends. The CDR3 protein is CASRGQINEKLFF. The CDR3 DNA sequence: TGTGCCAGCCGAGGACAGATTAATGAAAAACTGTTTTTT. The variable domain in full, completed from reference TRBV19 and TRBJ1-4, reads DGGITQSPKYLFRKEGQNVTLSCEQNLNHDAMYWYRQDPGQGLRLIYYSQIVNDFQKGDIAEGYSVSREKKESFPLTVTSAQKNPTAFYLCASRGQINEKLFFGSGTQLSVL.